This TCR beta chain was recovered during a study of cytomegalovirus exposure and HLA in healthy donors. Study information: Sequencing of some 200 million T cells in an earlier analysis found around 120 million unique TCR beta sequences.

Losses at the gene ends were 6 bases for V and 2 bases for J; bases not matched to a gene: 1. The CDR3 is made up of 14 amino acids. Germline CDR1 and CDR2: SQVTM and ANQGSEA. Primers for the PCR totalled 60 Vbeta and 13 Jbeta. Assay used: immunoSEQ multiplex PCR; TCRdb lists only in-frame clones, some missing. The data include about 48,000 clones; the top ten clones carry 2.1%. Material: PBMCs. The clonotype was recovered from a woman aged 40 to 50 in good health and CMV-seronegative. V usage is TRBV29-1 and J usage is TRBJ2-7; 16 nucleotides match TRBD2. The CDR3 bases are TGCAGCGTGGGACTAGCGGGAGGGCCCTACGAGCAGTACTTC. Translation: CSVGLAGGPYEQYF.